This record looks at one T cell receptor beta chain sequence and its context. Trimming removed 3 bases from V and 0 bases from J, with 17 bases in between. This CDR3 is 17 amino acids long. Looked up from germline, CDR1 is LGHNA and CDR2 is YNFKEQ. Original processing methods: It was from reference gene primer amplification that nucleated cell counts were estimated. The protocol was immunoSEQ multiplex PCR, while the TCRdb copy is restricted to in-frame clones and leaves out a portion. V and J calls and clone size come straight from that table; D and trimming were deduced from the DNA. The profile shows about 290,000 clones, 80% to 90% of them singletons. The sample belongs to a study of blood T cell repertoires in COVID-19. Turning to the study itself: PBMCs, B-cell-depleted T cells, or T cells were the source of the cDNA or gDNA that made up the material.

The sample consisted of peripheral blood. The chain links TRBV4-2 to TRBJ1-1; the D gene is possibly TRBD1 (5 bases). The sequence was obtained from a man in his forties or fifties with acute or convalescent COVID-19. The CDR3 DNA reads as TGTGCCAGCAGCCATGCAGGAGGGACTCCTTTGAACACTGAAGCTTTCTTT. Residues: CASSHAGGTPLNTEAFF.